This entry lists 25 T cell receptor beta chains sequenced from one sample in a study of T cell responses to AZD1222 COVID-19 vaccine. TCRdb keeps only in-frame clones here, not all; method: immunoSEQ multiplex PCR. The data contain fewer than 95,000 clones, around 89% of them singletons. This sample comprised peripheral blood, obtained 28 days after the second AZD1222 dose. These receptors all stem from an adult who received the AZD1222 COVID-19 vaccine.

The V and J genes are TRBV3-1 (or the pseudogene TRBV3-2) and TRBJ1-5; tentatively, D is TRBD1 (6 bases). The CDR3 has 13 amino acids. The ends were cut back, 4 bases at V and 5 bases at J, with 9 bases in the middle. Germline CDR1 is LGHDT and CDR2 is YNNKEL (reference sequence). The CDR3 loop reads CASSRDKYQPQHF. The CDR3 nucleotides read TGTGCCAGCAGCCGGGACAAATATCAGCCCCAGCATTTT.

CDR3 loop: CASSFGTGTGELFF. The CDR3 bases are TGTGCCAGCAGTTTTGGGACAGGGACCGGGGAGCTGTTTTTT. This chain uses TRBV28 with TRBJ2-2; 9 nucleotides align to TRBD1. There are 14 residues in the CDR3. Germline trimming cut 3 bases from V and 5 bases from J; bases unmatched to any gene: 1. Germline V gene lookup returns CDR1 MDHEN and CDR2 SYDVKM.

This chain uses TRBV27 with TRBJ1-6; D not certain. Germline CDR1 is MNHEY and CDR2 is SMNVEV (reference sequence). CDR3 length: 13 residues. V was shortened by 8 bases and J by 0 bases, with 5 bases between the two germline ends. In nucleotides, the CDR3 is TGTGCCAGCGGAAGCTCCTATAATTCACCCCTCCACTTT. The encoded protein is CASGSSYNSPLHF.

The V and J genes are TRBV25-1 and TRBJ2-1; perhaps TRBD2 as D (7 bases). The V end lost 2 bases, the J end lost 7 bases, and 15 bases lay between the germline ends. This CDR3 is built from 15 residues. CDR1 MGHDK and CDR2 SYGVNS come from the germline V gene. This chain's CDR3 is CASSEVWGGGNEQFF. CDR3 bases: TGTGCCAGCAGTGAAGTTTGGGGGGGCGGGAATGAGCAGTTCTTC. Together with reference TRBV25-1 and TRBJ2-1, the CDR3 gives the full variable domain: EADIYQTPRYLVIGTGKKITLECSQTMGHDKMYWYQQDPGMELHLIHYSYGVNSTEKGDLSSESTVSRIRTEHFPLTLESARPSHTSQYLCASSEVWGGGNEQFFGPGTRLTVL.

This clone was picked up a small number of times. The chain is built from TRBV11-2 and TRBJ2-5, with a tentative D call TRBD2 (5 bases). CDR1 is SGHAT, CDR2 FQNNGV, per germline. V shed 0 bases and J shed 3 bases, with 5 bases lying between them. The CDR3 totals 13 residues. CDR3 residues: CASSLDGEETQYF. The CDR3, as DNA: TGTGCCAGCAGCTTAGACGGGGAAGAGACCCAGTACTTC.

The V and J genes are TRBV21-1 and TRBJ2-7. TRBV21-1 is noted as a pseudogene. The CDR3 spans 16 residues. The CDR3 DNA is TGTGCCAGCAGCCCATTCTCGGCGCAGGACCCCTACGAGCAGTACTTC. Translated: CASSPFSAQDPYEQYF.

This chain uses TRBV5-1 with TRBJ1-5; D might be TRBD1 (6 bases). The CDR3 is 15 amino acids. Germline V gene data show CDR1 as SGHRS and CDR2 as YFSETQ. Trimming removed 4 bases at V and 6 bases at J, with 17 bases between. The CDR3 loop is CASSELPGAGQPQHF. CDR3 nucleotides: TGCGCCAGCAGCGAGCTGCCGGGGGCAGGTCAGCCCCAGCATTTT.

V is TRBV11-2 and J is TRBJ1-6; D not certain. The germline V gene has CDR1 SGHAT and CDR2 FQNNGV. Trimming took 3 bases from V and 10 from J, leaving 16 bases between them. There are 15 residues in the CDR3. The CDR3 sequence: CASSLGFSTGSPLHF. In DNA form, the CDR3 reads TGTGCCAGCAGCTTGGGGTTTTCGACGGGCTCACCCCTCCACTTT.

This clone is a singleton in its sample. This chain links TRBV10-1 with TRBJ1-1; D not resolved. In germline, CDR1 is WNHNN, CDR2 SYGVQD (reference sequence). V shed 4 bases and J shed 1 base, with 10 bases lying between them. There are 14 residues in the CDR3. As DNA, the CDR3 is TGCGCCAGCAGTGGGGCAGTCCAGAACACTGAAGCTTTCTTT. This translates into CASSGAVQNTEAFF.

The chain links TRBV28 to TRBJ2-7; unclear D gene. The CDR3 totals 11 residues. Germline loops: CDR1 MDHEN, CDR2 SYDVKM. Trimming stripped 6 bases from V and 3 bases from J, with 6 bases between. CDR3 residues: CASRVSYEQYF. CDR3 coding DNA: TGTGCCAGCAGGGTGAGCTACGAGCAGTACTTC.

V usage is TRBV6-5 and J usage is TRBJ2-3, with a tentative D call TRBD2 (5 bases). The CDR3 runs to 14 residues. CDR1 MNHEY and CDR2 SVGAGI come from the germline V gene. The ends were cut back, 6 bases at V and 4 bases at J, with 14 bases in the middle. This CDR3 reads CASRLVKFADTQYF. The CDR3 nucleotides are TGTGCCAGCAGACTAGTAAAGTTTGCAGATACGCAGTATTTT.

The chain recombines TRBV29-1 with TRBJ2-1, with D unclear. CDR1 is SQVTM and CDR2 is ANQGSEA in the germline V gene. Between the trimmed V and J ends, which lost 3 bases and 0 bases, there was a span of 12 bases. The CDR3 loop spans 15 amino acids. The chain's CDR3 is CSVEGTRSSYNEQFF. In DNA, the CDR3 is TGCAGCGTTGAGGGCACCCGGAGCTCCTACAATGAGCAGTTCTTC.

The chain has TRBV6-5 and TRBJ1-5; D is ambiguous. CDR1 and CDR2 from the germline V gene are MNHEY and SVGAGI. V was cut by 0 bases and J by 7 bases, with 10 bases left in between. This CDR3 contains 14 residues. CDR3 bases: TGTGCCAGCAGTTACTCGCGGGGAATCCAGCCCCAGCATTTT. This translates into CASSYSRGIQPQHF.

This clone was recorded a few times. The gene calls are TRBV6-5 and TRBJ2-2, with 8 positions matching TRBD1. The CDR3 has 16 residues. Germline CDR1 is MNHEY and CDR2 is SVGAGI. V dropped 0 bases and J dropped 4; count of bases not matched to a gene: 4. The CDR3 here is CASSYSTGEVTGELFF. The CDR3 region has the DNA TGTGCCAGCAGTTACTCGACAGGGGAGGTCACCGGGGAGCTGTTTTTT.

This clone was observed a handful of times. CDR3 in amino acids: CASSWEGAPNNQPQHF. The CDR3, as DNA: TGCGCCAGCAGCTGGGAAGGGGCCCCTAACAATCAGCCCCAGCATTTT. J is TRBJ1-5 and V is TRBV5-1; D might be TRBD1 (5 bases). V lost 3 bases and J lost 3, with 16 bases in between. CDR1 is SGHRS, CDR2 YFSETQ, per germline. The CDR3 spans 16 residues.

The chain joins TRBV18 to TRBJ1-6; D not resolved. V lost 6 bases and J 12 bases, leaving 15 bases between the germline ends. Germline values: CDR1 KGHSH, CDR2 LQKENI. The CDR3 sequence is 13 residues long. The chain's CDR3 is CASSLALGGPLHF. The CDR3 DNA is TGTGCCAGCTCCCTGGCTTTGGGCGGACCCCTCCACTTT.

The CDR3 DNA is TGTGCCAGCAGCGGAGGACAGGGTTCTTCACCCCTCCACTTT. It translates to CASSGGQGSSPLHF. This chain links TRBV9 with TRBJ1-6; 8 bases agree with TRBD1. The J segment lost 9 bases and the V segment lost 3 bases, leaving 5 bases of the junction unmatched. Germline CDR1 reads SGDLS; CDR2 reads YYNGEE. This CDR3 has 14 amino acids.

This chain links TRBV30 with TRBJ2-1; 10 nucleotides agree with TRBD2. Germline lookup yields CDR1 GTSNPN and CDR2 SVGIG (reference sequence). V lost 4 bases and J lost 0; bases outside the gene matches: 12. The CDR3 sequence is 18 residues long. The CDR3 DNA follows: TGTGCCTGGAAAGGAGGACTAGCGGACAGAAGCTCCTACAATGAGCAGTTCTTC. Residues: CAWKGGLADRSSYNEQFF.

The chain couples TRBV7-3 to TRBJ1-1; D is uncertain. In germline, CDR1 is SGHTA, CDR2 FQGTGA. The CDR3 sequence is 13 residues long. Trimming took 4 bases from V and 1 from J, leaving 7 bases between them. CDR3 region: CASSSGQNTEAFF. CDR3 bases: TGTGCCAGCAGCTCGGGCCAGAACACTGAAGCTTTCTTT. Filled out from reference TRBV7-3 and TRBJ1-1, the complete variable domain reads GAGVSQTPSNKVTEKGKYVELRCDPISGHTALYWYRQSLGQGPEFLIYFQGTGAADDSGLPNDRFFAVRPEGSVSTLKIQRTERGDSAVYLCASSSGQNTEAFFGQGTRLTVV.

About this clone itself: The same CDR3 arises from other DNA sequences in this sample as well. The chain carries TRBV24-1 and TRBJ2-1, with 7 bases that match TRBD2. CDR1 and CDR2 (germline): KGHDR, SFDVKD. This CDR3 has 12 amino acids. The V and J ends lost 10 bases and 2 bases, in that order; junction bases with no gene match: 1. CDR3 sequence reads: CATRGAYNEQFF. The CDR3 DNA follows: TGTGCCACACGGGGGGCCTACAATGAGCAGTTCTTC.

The chain employs TRBV28 and TRBJ2-7; possibly TRBD2 for D (6 bases). The CDR3 has 16 amino acids. The V and J ends lost 4 bases and 1 base respectively, with 17 bases between them. The germline V gene encodes CDR1 MDHEN and CDR2 SYDVKM. In DNA form, the CDR3 reads TGTGCCAGCAGTTCCCCGTTGCGGGGTAGTTCCTACGAGCAGTACTTC. Its translation: CASSSPLRGSSYEQYF. The full variable domain, in which reference TRBV28 and TRBJ2-7 provide the parts outside the CDR3, is DVKVTQSSRYLVKRTGEKVFLECVQDMDHENMFWYRQDPGLGLRLIYFSYDVKMKEKGDIPEGYSVSREKKERFSLILESASTNQTSMYLCASSSPLRGSSYEQYFGPGTRLTVT.

The J gene is TRBJ1-3, the V gene TRBV2; unclear D gene. CDR1 and CDR2 (germline): SNHLY, FYNNEI. V lost 3 bases and J lost 0, with 9 bases in between. The CDR3 is 15 residues long. CDR3 DNA sequence: TGTGCCAGCAGTGAGGAACTGCTCTCTGGAAACACCATATATTTT. Translating it yields CASSEELLSGNTIYF.

This chain connects TRBV4-2 to TRBJ2-3; D not resolved. CDR3 size: 13 residues. Deletions cut 1 base from V and 4 bases from J, with 6 bases between. The germline V gene has CDR1 LGHNA and CDR2 YNFKEQ. Here the CDR3 DNA reads TGTGCCAGCAGCCAAGCCCCAGCAGATACGCAGTATTTT. Its translation is CASSQAPADTQYF.

The chain employs TRBV30 and TRBJ2-7; D is ambiguous. The CDR3 is 11 residues long. Germline values: CDR1 GTSNPN, CDR2 SVGIG (reference sequence). Trimming shortened V by 3 bases and J by 5 bases, and 8 bases separated the two germline ends. CDR3 coding DNA: TGTGCCTGGAGAATCTTCGACGAGCAGTACTTC. Its translation: CAWRIFDEQYF.

The CDR3, as DNA: TGTGCCACCAGCAGAGCCGTGGTCGGGTTTTCGGACACTGAAGCTTTCTTT. Translation: CATSRAVVGFSDTEAFF. This chain links TRBV15 with TRBJ1-1; D not certain. V was shortened by 1 base and J by 3 bases, with 18 bases between the two germline ends. Germline values: CDR1 LNHNV, CDR2 YYDKDF (reference sequence). This CDR3 region has 17 residues.